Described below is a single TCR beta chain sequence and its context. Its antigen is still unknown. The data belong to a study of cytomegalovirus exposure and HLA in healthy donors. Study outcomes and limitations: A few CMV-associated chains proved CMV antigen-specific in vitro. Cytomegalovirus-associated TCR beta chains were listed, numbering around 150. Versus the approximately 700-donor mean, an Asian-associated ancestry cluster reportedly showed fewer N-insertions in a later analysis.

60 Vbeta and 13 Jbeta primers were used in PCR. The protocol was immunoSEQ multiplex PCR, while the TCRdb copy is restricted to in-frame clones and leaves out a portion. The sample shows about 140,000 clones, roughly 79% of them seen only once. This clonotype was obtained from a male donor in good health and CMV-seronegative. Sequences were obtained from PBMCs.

The CDR3 DNA is TGTGCCAGCAGCCAAGGTCCGGGACAGGGGTATACTAGCACAGATACGCAGTATTTT. Protein product: CASSQGPGQGYTSTDTQYF. This sequence joins TRBV14 and TRBJ2-3; TRBD1 matches at 10 bases. After removal of 1 base from V and 0 bases from J, the junction contained 10 bases not matched to a gene. Germline CDR1 reads SGHDN; CDR2 reads FVKESK. This CDR3 is 19 amino acids long. Filled out from reference TRBV14 and TRBJ2-3, the complete variable domain reads EAGVTQFPSHSVIEKGQTVTLRCDPISGHDNLYWYRRVMGKEIKFLLHFVKESKQDESGMPNNRFLAERTGGTYSTLKVQPAELEDSGVYFCASSQGPGQGYTSTDTQYFGPGTRLTVL.